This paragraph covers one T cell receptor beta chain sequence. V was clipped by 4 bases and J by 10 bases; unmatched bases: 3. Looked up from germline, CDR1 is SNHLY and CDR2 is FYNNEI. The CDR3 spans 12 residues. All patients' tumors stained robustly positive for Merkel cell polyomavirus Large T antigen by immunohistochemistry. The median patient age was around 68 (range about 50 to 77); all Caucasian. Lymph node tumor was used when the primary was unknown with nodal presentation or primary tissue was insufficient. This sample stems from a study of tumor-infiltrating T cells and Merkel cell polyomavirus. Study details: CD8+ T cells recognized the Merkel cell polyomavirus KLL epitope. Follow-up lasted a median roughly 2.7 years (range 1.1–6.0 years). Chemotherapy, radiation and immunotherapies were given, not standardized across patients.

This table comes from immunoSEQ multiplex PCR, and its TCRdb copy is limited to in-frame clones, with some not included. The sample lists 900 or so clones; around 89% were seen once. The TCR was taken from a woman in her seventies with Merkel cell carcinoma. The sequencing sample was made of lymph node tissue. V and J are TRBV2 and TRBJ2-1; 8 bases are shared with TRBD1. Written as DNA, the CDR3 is TGTGCCAGCAGTGTTCAGGGGGCAGAGCAGTTCTTC. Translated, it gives CASSVQGAEQFF.